The 7 T cell receptor beta chains presented below share a single source sample, sequenced in a study of beta chain features in type 1 diabetes. The authors reverse transcribed all of the isolated RNA, so sequencing captured expressed TCRB transcripts. Measured with immunoSEQ multiplex PCR; TCRdb has only the in-frame clones, and not every one. The sample consists of 150,000 to 190,000 clones, over 7.5% of them appearing once. The specimen sequenced was central memory CD4+ T cells from blood. These receptors were obtained from a man aged 18 to 30 in good health.

The chain is built from TRBV4-2 and TRBJ2-1, with 12 positions matching TRBD2. V shed 4 bases, J shed 10 bases, and the junction held 5 bases outside the gene matches. The CDR3 length is 14 residues. Germline V gene sequence: CDR1 LGHNA, CDR2 YNFKEQ. The CDR3: CASSPTGTSGEQFF. In nucleotides, the CDR3 is TGTGCCAGCAGCCCGACCGGGACTAGCGGGGAGCAGTTCTTC.

The chain employs TRBV7-2 and TRBJ2-5; 9 bases agree with TRBD1. The CDR3 runs 15 residues. V gave up 5 bases and J gave up 5 bases; unmatched junction bases: 9. Germline CDR1 reads SGHTA; CDR2 reads FQGNSA. CDR3 amino acids: CASSLGTGWRETQYF. The CDR3 coding sequence is TGTGCCAGCAGCCTAGGGACAGGGTGGCGGGAGACCCAGTACTTC.

This clone was seen more than once but under ten times. The gene calls are TRBV9 and TRBJ1-1, with D tentatively TRBD1 (6 bases). V was shortened by 4 bases and J by 1 base, with 14 bases between the two germline ends. CDR3 length: 15 residues. Germline CDR1 reads SGDLS; CDR2 reads YYNGEE. CDR3 residues: CASSPGGAANTEAFF. The CDR3 coding sequence is TGTGCCAGCAGCCCTGGGGGGGCGGCGAACACTGAAGCTTTCTTT.

The J gene is TRBJ2-5, the V gene TRBV5-1; maybe TRBD1 (6 bases). Germline CDR1 is SGHRS and CDR2 is YFSETQ. CDR3 length: 14 amino acids. Trimming cost V 7 bases and J 6 bases, with 19 bases left between them. CDR3 region: CASHPGQGPQTQYF. The CDR3 DNA reads TGCGCCAGCCATCCTGGCCAGGGGCCGCAGACCCAGTACTTC.

The chain is built from TRBV10-3 and TRBJ1-1; D call uncertain. There are 15 residues in the CDR3. V shed 8 bases and J shed 1 base, with 17 bases lying between them. Germline loops: CDR1 ENHRY, CDR2 SYGVKD. Here the CDR3 DNA reads TGTGCCATCTCGCGCGGCAGTGGCCCGAACACTGAAGCTTTCTTT. This codes for CAISRGSGPNTEAFF.

This clone was found many times. V usage is TRBV28 and J usage is TRBJ2-7; TRBD2 agrees at 11 bases. Germline-derived CDR1 and CDR2 are MDHEN and SYDVKM. Trimming at V came to 6 bases and at J to 2 bases, leaving 6 bases not matched to a gene. The CDR3 is made up of 15 amino acids. The CDR3 region is CASSPGTSGTYEQYF. In nucleotides, the CDR3 is TGTGCCAGCAGCCCCGGGACTAGCGGAACCTACGAGCAGTACTTC.

This clone was recorded a few times. The chain has TRBV7-3 and TRBJ1-2; no clear D gene. The CDR3 has 15 residues. Trimming left V 5 bases short and J 0 bases short, with 13 bases between. CDR1 and CDR2 (germline): SGHTA, FQGTGA. CDR3 coding DNA: TGTGCCAGCAGCCTTCAGGTGGGAGCTAACTATGGCTACACCTTC. Residues: CASSLQVGANYGYTF.